These T cell receptor beta chains were read from a single sample in a study of cytomegalovirus exposure and HLA in healthy donors. Libraries were prepared by immunoSEQ multiplex PCR; TCRdb keeps only in-frame clonotypes and omits some of them. The table has 75,000 to 100,000 clones, around 77% seen once. Material: PBMCs. These receptors all stem from a man between 35 and 55 years old in good health and CMV-seronegative. Both conserved end residues are part of each CDR3. The order of the fields is CDR3 protein, CDR3 DNA, clone size, J gene, D gene, V gene. D genes are given only for firm matches. Clone size, where shown, is once, few, many, or a class for clones that have expanded.

CASSLVVSGEGSNSPLHF | TGTGCCAGCAGCTTAGTCGTGTCTGGGGAGGGGAGTAATTCCCCCCTCCACTTT | NA | TRBJ1-6 | NA | TRBV7-2
CASRRTGDEQFF | TGTGCCAGCAGACGGACAGGGGATGAGCAGTTCTTC | NA | TRBJ2-1 | TRBD1 | TRBV7-9
CAISEGRGGQPQHF | TGTGCCATCAGTGAGGGCAGGGGTGGTCAGCCCCAGCATTTT | NA | TRBJ1-5 | NA | TRBV10-3
CASSYGTAGGGYTF | TGTGCCAGCAGCTACGGTACCGCCGGCGGGGGCTACACCTTC | NA | TRBJ1-2 | NA | TRBV9
CASSQEFPAATYEQYF | TGCGCCAGCAGCCAAGAGTTCCCAGCGGCTACCTACGAGCAGTACTTC | NA | TRBJ2-7 | NA | TRBV4-1
CASSDGPYNSYNEQFF | TGTGCCAGCAGTGACGGTCCTTACAACTCCTACAATGAGCAGTTCTTC | NA | TRBJ2-1 | NA | TRBV6-4
CASSWDRTISYEQYF | TGTGCCAGCAGCTGGGACAGGACGATCTCCTACGAGCAGTACTTC | NA | TRBJ2-7 | TRBD1 | TRBV5-4
CSVTGTANTEAFF | TGCAGCGTTACCGGGACAGCCAACACTGAAGCTTTCTTT | NA | TRBJ1-1 | TRBD1 | TRBV29-1
CATSPAYSSYNEQFF | TGTGCCACAAGCCCTGCCTATAGCTCCTACAATGAGCAGTTCTTC | NA | TRBJ2-1 | NA | TRBV10-3
CASNIAGRSGYTF | TGTGCCAGCAATATCGCGGGGCGAAGTGGCTACACCTTC | once | TRBJ1-2 | NA | TRBV28
CASSAGTPNSPLHF | TGTGCCAGCAGCGCCGGGACTCCTAATTCACCCCTCCACTTT | NA | TRBJ1-6 | NA | TRBV7-9
CASSTPTSGSPNTGELFF | TGTGCCAGCAGCACCCCGACTAGCGGATCCCCGAACACCGGGGAGCTGTTTTTT | NA | TRBJ2-2 | TRBD2 | TRBV11-2
CASTSLGEGTEAFF | TGTGCCAGCACTAGCCTCGGGGAAGGGACTGAAGCTTTCTTT | NA | TRBJ1-1 | NA | TRBV2
CSVSRDGTEAFF | TGCAGCGTTTCCAGGGATGGCACTGAAGCTTTCTTT | once | TRBJ1-1 | NA | TRBV29-1